This T cell receptor beta chain is from a study of beta chain features in type 1 diabetes. cDNA synthesis used the whole RNA isolate, giving expressed TCRB sequences. The data were produced by immunoSEQ multiplex PCR, yet TCRdb's version contains in-frame clones alone and is incomplete. The table shows roughly 500,000 clones, with 30% occurring only once. Germline CDR1 SQVTM, CDR2 ANQGSEA. The CDR3 has 12 residues. The V and J ends lost 4 bases and 5 bases respectively, with 11 bases between them. V usage is TRBV29-1 and J usage is TRBJ1-2; no definite D call. Input material: naive CD4+ T cells from blood. The receptor was isolated from a man younger than 35 in good health. CDR3 sequence: CSVATGRYGYTF. DNA for the CDR3: TGCAGCGTTGCGACGGGAAGATATGGCTACACCTTC.